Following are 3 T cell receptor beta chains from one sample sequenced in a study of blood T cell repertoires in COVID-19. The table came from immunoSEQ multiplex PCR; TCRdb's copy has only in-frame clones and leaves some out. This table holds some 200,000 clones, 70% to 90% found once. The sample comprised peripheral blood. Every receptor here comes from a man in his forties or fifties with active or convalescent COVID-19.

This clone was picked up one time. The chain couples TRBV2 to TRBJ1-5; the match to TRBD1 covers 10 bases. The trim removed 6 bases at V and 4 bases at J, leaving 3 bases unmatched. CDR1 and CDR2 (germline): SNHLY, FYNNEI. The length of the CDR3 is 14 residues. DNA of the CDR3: TGTGCCAGCAGCGACAGGGGGCCAAATCAGCCCCAGCATTTT. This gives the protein CASSDRGPNQPQHF.

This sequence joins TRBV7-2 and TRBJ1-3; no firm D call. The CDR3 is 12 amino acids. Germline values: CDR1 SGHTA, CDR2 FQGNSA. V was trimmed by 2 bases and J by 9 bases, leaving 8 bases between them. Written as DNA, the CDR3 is TGTGCCAGCAGCTTATCGCGTACCACCATATATTTT. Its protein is CASSLSRTTIYF.

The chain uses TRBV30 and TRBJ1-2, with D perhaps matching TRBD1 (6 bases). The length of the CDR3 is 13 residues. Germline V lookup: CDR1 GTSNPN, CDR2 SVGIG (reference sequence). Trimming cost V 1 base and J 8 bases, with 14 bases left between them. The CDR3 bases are TGTGCCTGGAGTGAGGGGGAAGGGTTAGGCTACACCTTC. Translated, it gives CAWSEGEGLGYTF.